This T cell receptor beta chain emerged from a study of T cell changes during pregnancy in multiple sclerosis. Sequencing was performed with immunoSEQ multiplex PCR; in TCRdb, only in-frame clones are kept and a portion is missing. Among 40,000 to 55,000 clones listed, 89% were seen once. This specimen was CD4+ T cells from peripheral blood mononuclear cells, taken after pregnancy. The clonotype was recovered from a female donor with multiple sclerosis, enrolled in a pregnancy study.

DNA of the CDR3: TGTGCCAGTAGTTTCCGGGACAGGCCTAATGAAAAACTGTTTTTT. Amino acid sequence: CASSFRDRPNEKLFF. The chain carries TRBV19 and TRBJ1-4; 8 bases match TRBD1. Germline CDR1 reads LNHDA; CDR2 reads SQIVND (reference sequence). CDR3 size: 15 residues. V shed 5 bases and J 3 bases; nucleotides not matched to a gene: 5.